The T cell receptor (beta chain) described here comes from a study of blood T cells in healthy people across ages. This clonotype came up a few times. RNA extraction gave at least 5 micrograms of total RNA per sample. The length of the CDR3 is 13 residues. Between the trimmed V and J ends, which lost 2 bases and 6 bases, there was a span of 10 bases. Germline V gene data show CDR1 as SEHNR and CDR2 as FQNEAQ (reference sequence). Then a second PCR, running about 7 to 11 cycles, was carried out with a sample-barcoded 5' primer and a J-beta primer mix. A template-switch adaptor containing 12 random nucleotides labeled each cDNA molecule. Any given sample supplied a minimum of 2.5 million CDR3-containing paired-end reads. Each CDR3 protein gets one entry after TCRdb re-called the 5' RACE reads with MiXCR. The sample carries 700,000 or so distinct CDR3 sequences, approximately 40% recorded once.

The TCR sequence derives from a man aged 80 or over in good health. The chain carries TRBV7-9 and TRBJ1-2; D gene uncertain. The specimen was blood. The CDR3 is CASSLIRTHGYTF. In DNA form, the CDR3 reads TGTGCCAGCAGCTTAATCAGAACCCATGGCTACACCTTC. Combining the CDR3 with reference TRBV7-9 and TRBJ1-2 gives the whole variable domain DTGVSQNPRHKITKRGQNVTFRCDPISEHNRLYWYRQTLGQGPEFLTYFQNEAQLEKSRLLSDRFSAERPKGSFSTLEIQRTEQGDSAMYLCASSLIRTHGYTFGSGTRLTVV.